The rows below give T cell receptor beta chains drawn from one sample of a study of blood T cell repertoires in COVID-19. Libraries were prepared by immunoSEQ multiplex PCR; TCRdb keeps only in-frame clonotypes and omits some of them. The sample records roughly 80,000 clones, more than 70% being singletons. What was sequenced was peripheral blood. The receptors were gathered from a woman older than 75 with acute or convalescent COVID-19. CDR3s include the opening cysteine and the closing phenylalanine or tryptophan. A D gene is named only where the DNA matches it firmly. Clone size is given for some rows only: seen once, a few or many times, or a class if the clone is expanded.

J gene: TRBJ1-6
D gene: .
V gene: TRBV3-1/TRBV3-2
clone size: .
CDR3 DNA: TGTGCCAGCAGCCGAAATGGACAGCTACCTTATTCACCCCTCCACTTT
CDR3 protein: CASSRNGQLPYSPLHF

J gene: TRBJ1-2
D gene: .
V gene: TRBV10-2
clone size: .
CDR3 DNA: TGCGCCAGCAGTGAGTCGACATCAGGGAAAGGCTACACCTTC
CDR3 protein: CASSESTSGKGYTF

J gene: TRBJ2-1
D gene: TRBD2
V gene: TRBV7-2
clone size: .
CDR3 DNA: TGTGCCAGCAGCTTAAGGTCTAGCGGGAATAGAGGTGAGCAGTTCTTC
CDR3 protein: CASSLRSSGNRGEQFF

J gene: TRBJ1-2
D gene: .
V gene: TRBV30
clone size: .
CDR3 DNA: TGTGCCTGGAACAGACTACATGGCTACACCTTC
CDR3 protein: CAWNRLHGYTF

J gene: TRBJ1-5
D gene: .
V gene: TRBV6-1
clone size: .
CDR3 DNA: TGTGCCAGCAGTGAAGCCCCGGACTTGTCTGGGCCCCAGCATTTT
CDR3 protein: CASSEAPDLSGPQHF

J gene: TRBJ2-1
D gene: TRBD2
V gene: TRBV5-1
clone size: .
CDR3 DNA: TGCGCCAGCAGCTTGGCTAGCGGGGGGGCCTACAATGAGCAGTTCTTC
CDR3 protein: CASSLASGGAYNEQFF

J gene: TRBJ1-2
D gene: TRBD1
V gene: TRBV7-9
clone size: .
CDR3 DNA: TGTGCCAGCAGCTCACCGACCATGACAGGGGGTGAGGGCTACACCTTC
CDR3 protein: CASSSPTMTGGEGYTF

J gene: TRBJ2-4
D gene: TRBD1
V gene: TRBV6-5
clone size: .
CDR3 DNA: TGTGCCAGCAGGGACAGGGTCGTAAGCATTCAGTACTTC
CDR3 protein: CASRDRVVSIQYF

J gene: TRBJ2-3
D gene: TRBD2
V gene: TRBV11-2
clone size: once
CDR3 DNA: TGTGCCAGCAGCTCCCGACTAGCGGGAGTGGCAGATACGCAGTATTTT
CDR3 protein: CASSSRLAGVADTQYF

J gene: TRBJ1-1
D gene: .
V gene: TRBV29-1
clone size: .
CDR3 DNA: TGCAGCGCTGGGACAGAAGCTTTCTTT
CDR3 protein: CSAGTEAFF

J gene: TRBJ2-6
D gene: .
V gene: TRBV11-2
clone size: .
CDR3 DNA: TGTGCCAGCAGCTTAGGGTTAGCGACGCAGTCTGGGGCCAACGTCCTGACTTTC
CDR3 protein: CASSLGLATQSGANVLTF

J gene: TRBJ2-1
D gene: TRBD2
V gene: TRBV29-1
clone size: few
CDR3 DNA: TGCAGCGTTGAAGGCCGAGCCTCTAGCGGGGGGGCCTTTGAGCAGTTCTTC
CDR3 protein: CSVEGRASSGGAFEQFF

J gene: TRBJ2-5
D gene: TRBD2
V gene: TRBV5-4
clone size: .
CDR3 DNA: TGTGCCAGCAGCTTGATGGGACTAGCGGGGGAAGGAGAGACCCAGTACTTC
CDR3 protein: CASSLMGLAGEGETQYF

J gene: TRBJ2-7
D gene: .
V gene: TRBV23-1
clone size: once
CDR3 DNA: TGCGCCAGCAGTCAATCTAGGAGCTACGAGCAGTACTTC
CDR3 protein: CASSQSRSYEQYF

J gene: TRBJ1-1
D gene: .
V gene: TRBV18
clone size: .
CDR3 DNA: TGTGCCAGCTCATTTACAGGGAACACTGAAGCTTTCTTT
CDR3 protein: CASSFTGNTEAFF